This entry features one T cell receptor (beta chain) sequence. The antigen is not known. The CDR3 is made up of 16 amino acids. Trimming stripped 4 bases from V and 2 bases from J, with 16 bases between. Germline V gene sequence: CDR1 SGDLS, CDR2 YYNGEE. This specimen comes from a study of Tregs in tolerant kidney transplant recipients. Here immunoSEQ multiplex PCR was the method, and the copy in TCRdb shows in-frame clones only, minus some. The sample has tens of thousands of clones, approximately 89% seen once. Study-wide results and limits: Expanding Tregs on activated donor B cells appeared to best identify donor-specific TCRbeta clones.

Recipients received nonmyeloablative bone marrow transplants from related graft donors, with transient mixed chimerism. Unstimulated Tregs (CD4+CD25+CD127-) and CD4+CD25- non-Tregs were sorted from PBMCs. The source is a human patient who received a combined kidney and bone marrow transplant. Some T cells may trace back to the graft donor. The starting material was CD4+ T cells from blood (PBMCs), obtained 6 months after the transplant. The chain joins TRBV9 to TRBJ2-1, with D perhaps matching TRBD2 (5 bases). The CDR3 here is CASSPRVDSTYNEQFF. DNA of the CDR3: TGTGCCAGCAGCCCTAGGGTGGACTCTACCTACAATGAGCAGTTCTTC. Complete variable domain (other parts from reference TRBV9 and TRBJ2-1): DSGVTQTPKHLITATGQRVTLRCSPRSGDLSVYWYQQSLDQGLQFLIQYYNGEERAKGNILERFSAQQFPDLHSELNLSSLELGDSALYFCASSPRVDSTYNEQFFGPGTRLTVL.